The rows below give T cell receptor beta chains drawn from one sample of a study of T cell responses to AZD1222 COVID-19 vaccine. Measured with immunoSEQ multiplex PCR; TCRdb has only the in-frame clones, and not every one. Here the sample spans some 100,000 clones, 91% being singletons. The specimen comprised peripheral blood, sampled on day 0 of AZD1222 vaccination. Every receptor here comes from an adult in good health. The CDR3 runs from the conserved cysteine through the conserved F or W. Fields, in order: CDR3 DNA, CDR3 protein, clone size, D gene, V gene, J gene. A D gene is named only where the DNA matches it firmly. Clone size is not always given. Where it is, it says once, few, many or a class for expanded clones.

TGTGCCTGGAGGTCTCCGGGACAGAGAAACACCATATATTTT	CAWRSPGQRNTIYF	NA	TRBD1	TRBV30	TRBJ1-3
TGTGCCAGTAGCTCGACAGGGGAAGCTTTCTTT	CASSSTGEAFF	NA	TRBD1	TRBV19	TRBJ1-1
TGTGCCAGCAGCGTCGGGACAGGAAACACCATATATTTT	CASSVGTGNTIYF	NA	NA	TRBV9	TRBJ1-3
TGTGCCAGCAGCTTAGGGGGACTAGCGGATACCCTCCCCTCCGAGCAGTACTTC	CASSLGGLADTLPSEQYF	NA	TRBD2	TRBV13	TRBJ2-7
TGTGCCAGCAGCCCACGGGGGCCGACAGCTAGCACAGATACGCAGTATTTT	CASSPRGPTASTDTQYF	NA	NA	TRBV7-2	TRBJ2-3
TGTGCCAGCAGCTTAGCAGCGTGGGTAGCGGGGGGCGGTCCTGACACAGATACGCAGTATTTT	CASSLAAWVAGGGPDTDTQYF	few	TRBD2	TRBV7-2	TRBJ2-3
TGTGCCAGCAGCCAAGGGTCATTAGAGACCCAGTACTTC	CASSQGSLETQYF	NA	NA	TRBV7-9	TRBJ2-5
TGCGCCAGCAGGGAACTAGCTGGGCAAAACATTCAGTACTTC	CASRELAGQNIQYF	NA	NA	TRBV4-1	TRBJ2-4
TGTGCCAGTAGTATCCAAAGTATCATGAACACTGAAGCTTTCTTT	CASSIQSIMNTEAFF	NA	NA	TRBV19	TRBJ1-1
TGTGCCTGGACCCCGATGGAGTCTGGCTACACCTTC	CAWTPMESGYTF	NA	NA	TRBV30	TRBJ1-2
TGTGCCAGCAGCTTAATGGGGGGCTCAAATTCACCCCTCCACTTT	CASSLMGGSNSPLHF	few	NA	TRBV7-3	TRBJ1-6
TGTGCCAGCAGTACGCAGAGAAATACGCAGTATTTT	CASSTQRNTQYF	NA	NA	TRBV6-2/TRBV6-3	TRBJ2-3
TGTGCCAGCAGTCCCGGGACAGAGCAGTTCTTC	CASSPGTEQFF	NA	NA	TRBV6-5	TRBJ2-1
TGTGCCACCCAAAGGGGCATTCGGAATGAAAAACTGTTTTTT	CATQRGIRNEKLFF	NA	NA	TRBV19	TRBJ1-4
TGTGCCAGCAGCTTCGGACTAGCGGACTACAATGAGCAGTTCTTC	CASSFGLADYNEQFF	NA	TRBD2	TRBV11-2	TRBJ2-1
TGTGCCAGCAGCTGGGGACCACCGGAGTACAATGAGCAGTTCTTC	CASSWGPPEYNEQFF	NA	NA	TRBV5-6	TRBJ2-1
TGTGCCAGCAGCTTAGCCCCGGGGGCGATCACCGGGGAGCTGTTTTTT	CASSLAPGAITGELFF	NA	NA	TRBV7-6	TRBJ2-2
TGTGCCAGCAGTCCAATTGGGGGGCCTGGCAATCAGCCCCAGCATTTT	CASSPIGGPGNQPQHF	NA	NA	TRBV6-6	TRBJ1-5
TGTGCCAGCAGTCCTACAGGGGGGCACCTCTACGAGCAGTACTTC	CASSPTGGHLYEQYF	NA	TRBD1	TRBV6-5	TRBJ2-7
TGTGCCAGCAGCTTGGAGGTTAGCGGGGGGGTCCTTGCAGATACGCAGTATTTT	CASSLEVSGGVLADTQYF	NA	TRBD2	TRBV5-4	TRBJ2-3
TGTGCCAGCAGCCCTAGACTAGCGGGAGTTGAGCAGTTCTTC	CASSPRLAGVEQFF	once	TRBD2	TRBV3-1/TRBV3-2	TRBJ2-1
TGTGCCAGTAGTAACAGGGTAAACGATCCCACTGAAGCTTTCTTT	CASSNRVNDPTEAFF	NA	NA	TRBV19	TRBJ1-1
TGTGCCAGTAGTGACTTTCGGGACAAGTACTTC	CASSDFRDKYF	NA	NA	TRBV19	TRBJ2-7
TGTGCCAGCAGTTTTTCAGGGAAGGGGAATCAGCCCCAGCATTTT	CASSFSGKGNQPQHF	NA	NA	TRBV28	TRBJ1-5
TGTGCCACCAGCCCCGACCAAGCGAACACCGGGGAGCTGTTTTTT	CATSPDQANTGELFF	NA	NA	TRBV24-1	TRBJ2-2
TGTGCCAGCAGCTTGGTAGGGGACAGTGGAAACACCATATATTTT	CASSLVGDSGNTIYF	once	TRBD1	TRBV5-6	TRBJ1-3
TGTGCAAGTCGCTTATTGACGGAGGAGAGGAACACTGAAGCTTTCTTT	CASRLLTEERNTEAFF	NA	NA	TRBV12-2	TRBJ1-1
TGTGCCAGCAGTGGGCAGGGGGTCTACGAGCAGTACTTC	CASSGQGVYEQYF	NA	TRBD1	TRBV2	TRBJ2-7
TGTGCCAGCAGACAAGGAAGTAACCTTAACTATGGCTACACCTTC	CASRQGSNLNYGYTF	NA	NA	TRBV2	TRBJ1-2
TGTGCCAGCTCACCTCCAGAGGGAACAGGGGAGCGGCGGACTGAAGCTTTCTTT	CASSPPEGTGERRTEAFF	NA	TRBD1	TRBV18	TRBJ1-1
TGTGCCAGTACCGGGTGGACAGGGGTCGGAAACACCATATATTTT	CASTGWTGVGNTIYF	NA	TRBD1	TRBV19	TRBJ1-3
TGTGCCAGCAGCTCGGACAGCATCCAGCATTTT	CASSSDSIQHF	NA	NA	TRBV7-8	TRBJ1-5
TGTGCCAGCAGCAACAACAGGGGAAGGGAACTGTTTTTT	CASSNNRGRELFF	NA	TRBD1	TRBV6-5	TRBJ1-4
TGTGCCAGCAGTTTGGGCCCCAACAGCGGGTTAGCCCTCCACTTT	CASSLGPNSGLALHF	few	NA	TRBV27	TRBJ1-6
TGTGCCAGCAGGGCGGGGGACGTTAGCAATCAGCCCCAGCATTTT	CASRAGDVSNQPQHF	NA	NA	TRBV6-5	TRBJ1-5
TGTGCCAGCAGCCTAGACCAGGGGAGCTCCTACAATGAGCAGTTCTTC	CASSLDQGSSYNEQFF	NA	NA	TRBV5-6	TRBJ2-1
TGTGCCAGCAGCTTAGAGACAGGGGGTGGAAACACCATATATTTT	CASSLETGGGNTIYF	few	TRBD1	TRBV7-9	TRBJ1-3
TGTGCCAGCAGTTTCGGGTTTCGGGACAATGAGCAGTTCTTC	CASSFGFRDNEQFF	NA	NA	TRBV27	TRBJ2-1
TGTGCCAGCAGCGGAAGGTTTAGCACAGATACGCAGTATTTT	CASSGRFSTDTQYF	NA	NA	TRBV14	TRBJ2-3
TGTGCCAGCAGCTTACTGAACAGGGAAATCCCAGATACGCAGTATTTT	CASSLLNREIPDTQYF	NA	NA	TRBV7-8	TRBJ2-3